This TCR beta chain came from a study of molecular identifiers for immune sequencing clone quantification (dated by TCRdb to the late 2010s). About the full investigation: For a replicate experiment, RNA from roughly 20,000 or 100,000 naive CD8 T cells was divided into five aliquots, of which four were sequenced. This methods study used CD8 T cells to benchmark TCR RNA copy counting and molecular-identifier clustering-based TCR repertoire sequencing (MIDCIRS). Overall study outcomes, separate from this receptor: When barcode sub-clustering was omitted, TCR diversity was inflated by chimeric consensus sequences, with chimeras reaching as high as 47%. The naive libraries included spiked-in Jurkat TCR RNA (approximately ten copies' worth), and this RNA is not part of the donor repertoire. Modeling gave about 3.3 recovered TCR RNA copies per cell versus roughly 10 by digital PCR, implying about 30% capture efficiency. The sizes of highly expanded clones could end up underestimated when identical TCR molecules share a barcode. Spiked-in Jurkat TCR RNA equal to a single cell's worth was reported to be detectable even within 1,100,000 naive CD8 T cells. Clones above 20 RNA copies held over 99% of molecules in CMV-specific effector cells but under 1% in naive cells.

This clonotype was counted a few times. Its antigen remains unidentified. The record has no base qualities; no much larger clone is one base away. The library was prepared using PCR. The instrument was an Illumina HiSeq 4000. Bulk TCR libraries were prepared as previously described, using TCR primers listed in Table S5. Purification of total RNA was performed with the Qiagen AllPrep DNA/RNA kit. Reads from multiple sequencing runs of the same library were pooled before analysis. The study's processing was this. Reads were retained only if an exact TCR constant sequence was present, and the retained reads were trimmed to 150 nt and grouped according to their 12-nt molecular barcodes. Reads inside each barcode group were sub-clustered using a 15% Levenshtein threshold, and a quality-weighted consensus sequence was constructed for each RNA molecule. Non-functional sequences were discarded, and so were lower-count sequences lying one edit away from another sequence. Barcode sub-clusters with fewer than 20% of the maximum read count were removed, based on fitting two negative binomial distributions. TCRdb reprocessing: public reads trimmed at Q25 with fastp, clones called with MiXCR, in-frame beta chains kept. Rows are combined by CDR3 protein, so each entry shows the most common genes and DNA. It is TCRdb's table, rather than the study itself, that gives the V and J calls and clone size. The sample table holds 490,000 or so distinct CDR3 sequences, of which over 20% were seen once. The ten largest clones represent 0.65% to 0.95% of the sample.

Trimming removed 4 bases from V and 0 bases from J, leaving 10 bases between the germline ends. Reading from cysteine to phenylalanine, the CDR3 counts 15 amino acids. The read is trimmed to its CDR3 DNA, 45 bases read in frame from base 1. Libraries of naive CD8 T cells were generated from approximately 20,000 to 1,000,000 sorted cells, with 10%, 30% or 50% of the purified RNA used. Naive CD8 T cells, defined as CD8+CD4-CCR7+CD45RA+, were FACS-sorted into RLT Plus buffer on a BD FACSAria II. To test detection sensitivity, Jurkat RNA equal to ten TCR copies was added to samples of roughly 18,000-1,100,000 naive CD8 T cells. Enrichment of CD8 T cells was done with RosetteSep CD8+ T Cell Enrichment Cocktail plus Ficoll-Paque, and ACK red cell lysis came afterward.

This chain joins TRBV12-3 or TRBV12-4 to TRBJ2-4; TRBD1 is possibly the D segment (6 matching bases). The sequenced sample consisted of naive CD8+ T cells from blood, with Jurkat cell RNA spiked in. The label giving this sample's cell subset or site can be read as: FACS-sorted CD8+CD4-CCR7+CD45RA+ naive T cells. This clonotype was sampled from a human donor in good health. Some libraries in this study had Jurkat cell RNA spiked in. The DNA sequence is TGTGCCAGCAGTTCAGGGGTCCCAGCCAAAAACATTCAGTACTTC. Its protein is CASSSGVPAKNIQYF.